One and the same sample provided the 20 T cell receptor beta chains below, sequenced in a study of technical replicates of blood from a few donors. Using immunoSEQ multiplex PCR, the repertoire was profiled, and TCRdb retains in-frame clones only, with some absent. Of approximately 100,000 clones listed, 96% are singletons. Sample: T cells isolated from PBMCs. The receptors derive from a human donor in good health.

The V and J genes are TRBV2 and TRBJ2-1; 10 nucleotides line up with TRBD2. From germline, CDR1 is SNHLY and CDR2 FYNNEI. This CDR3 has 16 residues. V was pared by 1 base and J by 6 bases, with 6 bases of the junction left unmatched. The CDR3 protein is CASSEGMGLAFNEQFF. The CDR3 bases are TGTGCCAGCAGTGAAGGAATGGGACTAGCGTTCAATGAGCAGTTCTTC.

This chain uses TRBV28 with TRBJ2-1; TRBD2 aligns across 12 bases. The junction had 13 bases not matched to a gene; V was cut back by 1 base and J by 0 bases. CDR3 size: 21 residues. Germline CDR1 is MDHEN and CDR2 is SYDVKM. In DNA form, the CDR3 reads TGTGCCAGCAGTTTATTCGGGTCGACTAGCGGGGGCGTAGGCTCCTACAATGAGCAGTTCTTC. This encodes CASSLFGSTSGGVGSYNEQFF.

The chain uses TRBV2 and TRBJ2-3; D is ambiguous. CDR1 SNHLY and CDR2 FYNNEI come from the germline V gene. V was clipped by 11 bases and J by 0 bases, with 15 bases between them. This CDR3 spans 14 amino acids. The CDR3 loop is CASLKAISTDTQYF. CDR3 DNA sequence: TGTGCCTCCTTAAAAGCAATAAGCACAGATACGCAGTATTTT. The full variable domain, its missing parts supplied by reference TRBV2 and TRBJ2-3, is EPEVTQTPSHQVTQMGQEVILRCVPISNHLYFYWYRQILGQKVEFLVSFYNNEISEKSEIFDDQFSVERPDGSNFTLKIRSTKLEDSAMYFCASLKAISTDTQYFGPGTRLTVL.

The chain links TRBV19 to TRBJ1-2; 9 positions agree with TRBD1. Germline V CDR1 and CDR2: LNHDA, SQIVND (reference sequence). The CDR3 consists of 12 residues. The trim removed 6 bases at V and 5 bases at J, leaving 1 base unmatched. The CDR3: CASRTGGYGYTF. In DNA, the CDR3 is TGTGCCAGTAGGACAGGGGGTTATGGCTACACCTTC. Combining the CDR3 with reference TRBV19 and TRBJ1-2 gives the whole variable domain DGGITQSPKYLFRKEGQNVTLSCEQNLNHDAMYWYRQDPGQGLRLIYYSQIVNDFQKGDIAEGYSVSREKKESFPLTVTSAQKNPTAFYLCASRTGGYGYTFGSGTRLTVV.

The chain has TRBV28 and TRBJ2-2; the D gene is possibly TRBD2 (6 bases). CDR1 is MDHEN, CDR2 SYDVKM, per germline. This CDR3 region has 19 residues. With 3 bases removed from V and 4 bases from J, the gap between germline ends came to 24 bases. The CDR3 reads CASSFPHRPATRFTGELFF. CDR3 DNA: TGTGCCAGCAGTTTTCCCCATCGTCCCGCGACTAGGTTCACCGGGGAGCTGTTTTTT.

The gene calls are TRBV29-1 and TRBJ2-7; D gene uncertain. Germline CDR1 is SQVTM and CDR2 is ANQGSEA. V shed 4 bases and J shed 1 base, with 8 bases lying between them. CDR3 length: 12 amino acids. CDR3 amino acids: CSVVAASYEQYF. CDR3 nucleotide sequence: TGCAGCGTTGTCGCGGCATCCTACGAGCAGTACTTC.

CDR3 sequence: CASSLPLGQGARRNEKLFF. In DNA form, the CDR3 reads TGCGCCAGCAGCCTACCCCTCGGACAGGGGGCGCGGCGCAATGAAAAACTGTTTTTT. J is TRBJ1-4 and V is TRBV4-1; the match to TRBD1 covers 11 bases. This CDR3 region has 19 residues. The V and J ends lost 4 bases and 5 bases, in that order; junction bases with no gene match: 15. CDR1 and CDR2 (germline): MGHRA, YSYEKL.

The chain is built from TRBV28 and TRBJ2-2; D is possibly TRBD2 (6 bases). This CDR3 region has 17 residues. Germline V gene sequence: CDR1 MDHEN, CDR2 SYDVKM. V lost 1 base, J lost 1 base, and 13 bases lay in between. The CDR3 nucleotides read TGTGCCAGCAGTTTATTCAGGGACTTGGGGAACACCGGGGAGCTGTTTTTT. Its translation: CASSLFRDLGNTGELFF. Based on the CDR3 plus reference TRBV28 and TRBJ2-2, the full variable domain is DVKVTQSSRYLVKRTGEKVFLECVQDMDHENMFWYRQDPGLGLRLIYFSYDVKMKEKGDIPEGYSVSREKKERFSLILESASTNQTSMYLCASSLFRDLGNTGELFFGEGSRLTVL.

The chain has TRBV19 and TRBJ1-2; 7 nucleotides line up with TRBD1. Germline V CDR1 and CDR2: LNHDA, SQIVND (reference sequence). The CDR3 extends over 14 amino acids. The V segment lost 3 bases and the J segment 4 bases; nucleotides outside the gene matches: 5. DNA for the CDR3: TGTGCCAGTAGTATCGCGGCAGGGGGCTATGGCTACACCTTC. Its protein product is CASSIAAGGYGYTF.

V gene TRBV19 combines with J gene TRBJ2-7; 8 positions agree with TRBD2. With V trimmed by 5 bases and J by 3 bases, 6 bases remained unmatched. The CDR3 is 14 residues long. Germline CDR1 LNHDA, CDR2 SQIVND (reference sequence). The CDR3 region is CASSWTSPNYEQYF. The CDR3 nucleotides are TGTGCCAGTAGTTGGACTAGCCCTAACTACGAGCAGTACTTC.

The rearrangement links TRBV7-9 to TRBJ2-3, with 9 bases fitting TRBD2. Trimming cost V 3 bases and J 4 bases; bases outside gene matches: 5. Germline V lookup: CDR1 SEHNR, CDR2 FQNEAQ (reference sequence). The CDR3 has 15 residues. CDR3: CASSFSRGGSDTQYF. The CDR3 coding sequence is TGTGCCAGCAGCTTTTCGCGGGGGGGGTCAGATACGCAGTATTTT.

The CDR3 nucleotides are TGTGCCACCACCCCTAGCGGGGGCGCAGATACGCAGTATTTT. Translated, it gives CATTPSGGADTQYF. The chain has TRBV5-4 and TRBJ2-3, with 10 bases fitting TRBD2. Germline values: CDR1 SGHNT, CDR2 YYREEE (reference sequence). This CDR3 comprises 14 residues. Trimming removed 9 bases from V and 4 bases from J; junction bases left unmatched: 8.

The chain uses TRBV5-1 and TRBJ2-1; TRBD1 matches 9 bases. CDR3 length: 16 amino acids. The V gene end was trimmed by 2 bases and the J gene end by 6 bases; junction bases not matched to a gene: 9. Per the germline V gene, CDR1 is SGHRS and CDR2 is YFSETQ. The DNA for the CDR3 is TGCGCCAGCAGCTTAGCCCCCGGGACAGGGCCCAATGAGCAGTTCTTC. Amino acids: CASSLAPGTGPNEQFF.

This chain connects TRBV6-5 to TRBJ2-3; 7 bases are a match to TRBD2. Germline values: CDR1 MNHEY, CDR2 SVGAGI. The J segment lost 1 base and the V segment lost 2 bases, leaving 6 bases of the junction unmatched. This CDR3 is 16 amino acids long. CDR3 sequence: CASSYRRLAGTDTQYF. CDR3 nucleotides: TGTGCCAGCAGTTACCGGCGTCTAGCGGGCACAGATACGCAGTATTTT.

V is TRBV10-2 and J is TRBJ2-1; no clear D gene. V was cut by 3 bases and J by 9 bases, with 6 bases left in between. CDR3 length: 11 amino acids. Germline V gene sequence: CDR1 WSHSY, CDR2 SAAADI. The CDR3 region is CASSDLIEQFF. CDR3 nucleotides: TGCGCCAGCAGTGACCTTATTGAGCAGTTCTTC.

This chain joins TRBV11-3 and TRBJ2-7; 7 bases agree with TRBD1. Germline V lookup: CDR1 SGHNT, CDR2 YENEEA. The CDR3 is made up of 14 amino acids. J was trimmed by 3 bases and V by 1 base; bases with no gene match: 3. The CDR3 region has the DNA TGTGCCAGCAGCTTAGCCGGGACAGACTACGAGCAGTACTTC. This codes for CASSLAGTDYEQYF.

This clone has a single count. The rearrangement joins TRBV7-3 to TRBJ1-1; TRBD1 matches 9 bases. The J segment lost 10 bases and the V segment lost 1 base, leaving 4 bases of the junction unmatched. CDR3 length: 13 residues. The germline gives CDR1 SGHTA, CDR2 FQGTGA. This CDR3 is CASSLKGGQGAFF. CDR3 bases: TGTGCCAGCAGCTTAAAGGGGGGACAGGGAGCTTTCTTT.

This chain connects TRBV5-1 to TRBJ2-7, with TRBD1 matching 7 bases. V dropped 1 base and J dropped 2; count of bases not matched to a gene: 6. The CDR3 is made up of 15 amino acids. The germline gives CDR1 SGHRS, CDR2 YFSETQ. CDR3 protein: CASSLRQGRPYEQYF. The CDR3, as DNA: TGCGCCAGCAGCTTGAGACAGGGCCGTCCCTACGAGCAGTACTTC.

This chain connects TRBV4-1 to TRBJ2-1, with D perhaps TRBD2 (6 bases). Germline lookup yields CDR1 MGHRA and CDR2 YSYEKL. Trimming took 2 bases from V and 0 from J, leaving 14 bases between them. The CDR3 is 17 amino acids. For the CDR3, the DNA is TGCGCCAGCAGCCAATCCCGGGACTGGAGCTCCTACAATGAGCAGTTCTTC. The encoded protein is CASSQSRDWSSYNEQFF.

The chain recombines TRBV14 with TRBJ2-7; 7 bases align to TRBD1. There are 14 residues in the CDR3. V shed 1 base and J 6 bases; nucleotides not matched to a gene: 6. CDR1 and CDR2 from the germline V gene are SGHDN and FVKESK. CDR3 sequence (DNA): TGTGCCAGCAGCCAAGGACAGGGCTGGCGCGAGCAGTACTTC. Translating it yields CASSQGQGWREQYF.